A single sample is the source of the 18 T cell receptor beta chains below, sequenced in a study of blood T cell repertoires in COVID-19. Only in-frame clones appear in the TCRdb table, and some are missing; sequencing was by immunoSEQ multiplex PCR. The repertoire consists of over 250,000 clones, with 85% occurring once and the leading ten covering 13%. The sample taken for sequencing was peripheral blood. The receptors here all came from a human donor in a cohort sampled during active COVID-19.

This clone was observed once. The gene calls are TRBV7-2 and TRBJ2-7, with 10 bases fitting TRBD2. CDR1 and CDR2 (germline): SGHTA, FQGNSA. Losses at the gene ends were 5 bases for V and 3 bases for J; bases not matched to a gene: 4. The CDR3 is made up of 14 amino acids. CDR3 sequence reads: CASSPTSGLYEQYF. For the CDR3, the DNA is TGTGCCAGCAGCCCGACTAGCGGGCTCTACGAGCAGTACTTC.

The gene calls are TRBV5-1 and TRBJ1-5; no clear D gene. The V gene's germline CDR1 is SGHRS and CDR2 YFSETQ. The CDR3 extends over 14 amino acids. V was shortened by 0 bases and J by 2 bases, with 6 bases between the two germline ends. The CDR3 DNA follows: TGCGCCAGCAGCTTGGGTTATGGCAATCAGCCCCAGCATTTT. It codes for CASSLGYGNQPQHF.

The CDR3 loop is CASSLYSGKETQYF. Written as DNA, the CDR3 is TGTGCCAGCTCACTGTACAGCGGGAAAGAGACCCAGTACTTC. The chain employs TRBV18 and TRBJ2-5, with 7 bases identical to TRBD2. This CDR3 contains 14 residues. CDR1 is KGHSH and CDR2 is LQKENI in the germline V gene. J lost 3 bases, V lost 4 bases, and 5 bases had no gene match.

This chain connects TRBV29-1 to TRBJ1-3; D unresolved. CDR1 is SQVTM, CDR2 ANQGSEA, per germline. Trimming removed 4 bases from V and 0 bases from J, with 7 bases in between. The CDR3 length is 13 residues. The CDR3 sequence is CSVAESSGNTIYF. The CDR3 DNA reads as TGCAGCGTTGCCGAGTCCTCTGGAAACACCATATATTTT.

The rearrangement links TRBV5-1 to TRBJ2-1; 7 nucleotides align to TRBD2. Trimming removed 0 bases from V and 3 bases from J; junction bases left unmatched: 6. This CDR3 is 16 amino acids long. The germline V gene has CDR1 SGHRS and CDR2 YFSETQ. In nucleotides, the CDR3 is TGCGCCAGCAGCTTGGGCCTTGGCGGGAGCTACAATGAGCAGTTCTTC. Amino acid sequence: CASSLGLGGSYNEQFF.

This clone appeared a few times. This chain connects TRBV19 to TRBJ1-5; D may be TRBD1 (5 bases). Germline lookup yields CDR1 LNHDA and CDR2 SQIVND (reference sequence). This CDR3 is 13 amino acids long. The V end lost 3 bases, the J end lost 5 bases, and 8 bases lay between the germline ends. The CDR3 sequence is CASSMTAYQPQHF. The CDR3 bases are TGTGCCAGTAGTATGACAGCCTATCAGCCCCAGCATTTT.

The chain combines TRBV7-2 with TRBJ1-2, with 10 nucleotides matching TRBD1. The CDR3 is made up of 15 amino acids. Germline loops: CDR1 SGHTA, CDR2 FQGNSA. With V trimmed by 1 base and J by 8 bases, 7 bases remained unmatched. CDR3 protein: CASSLVGTGAVGYTF. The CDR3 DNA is TGTGCCAGCAGCTTAGTGGGGACAGGGGCGGTAGGCTACACCTTC.

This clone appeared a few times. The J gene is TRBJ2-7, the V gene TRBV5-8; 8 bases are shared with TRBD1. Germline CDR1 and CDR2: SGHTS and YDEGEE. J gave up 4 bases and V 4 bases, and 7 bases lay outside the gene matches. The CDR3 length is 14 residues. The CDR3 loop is CASSPTGVRYEQYF. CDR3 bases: TGTGCCAGCAGCCCGACAGGGGTAAGGTACGAGCAGTACTTC.

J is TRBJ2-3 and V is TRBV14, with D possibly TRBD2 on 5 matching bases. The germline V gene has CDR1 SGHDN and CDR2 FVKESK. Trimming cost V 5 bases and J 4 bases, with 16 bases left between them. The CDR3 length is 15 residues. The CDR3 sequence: CASSYHGGLADTQYF. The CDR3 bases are TGTGCCAGCAGCTACCATGGCGGGTTGGCAGATACGCAGTATTTT.

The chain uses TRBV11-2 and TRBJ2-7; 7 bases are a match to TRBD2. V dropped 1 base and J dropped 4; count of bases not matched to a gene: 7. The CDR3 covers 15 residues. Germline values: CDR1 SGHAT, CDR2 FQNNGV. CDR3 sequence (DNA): TGTGCCAGCAGCTTAGCTGGCGGGAGTGGATACGAGCAGTACTTC. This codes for CASSLAGGSGYEQYF.

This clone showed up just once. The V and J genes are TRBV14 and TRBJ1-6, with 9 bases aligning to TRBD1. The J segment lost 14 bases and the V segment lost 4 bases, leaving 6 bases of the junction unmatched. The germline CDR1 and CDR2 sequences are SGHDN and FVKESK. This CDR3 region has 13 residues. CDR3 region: CASSRDRGWSLHF. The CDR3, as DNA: TGTGCCAGCAGCCGAGACAGGGGGTGGTCCCTCCACTTT.

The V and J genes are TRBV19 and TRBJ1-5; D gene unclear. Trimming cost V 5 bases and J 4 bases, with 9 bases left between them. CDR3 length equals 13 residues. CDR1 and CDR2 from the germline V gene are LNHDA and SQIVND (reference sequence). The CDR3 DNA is TGTGCCAGTAGTTGGGCAGAAAATCAGCCCCAGCATTTT. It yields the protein CASSWAENQPQHF.

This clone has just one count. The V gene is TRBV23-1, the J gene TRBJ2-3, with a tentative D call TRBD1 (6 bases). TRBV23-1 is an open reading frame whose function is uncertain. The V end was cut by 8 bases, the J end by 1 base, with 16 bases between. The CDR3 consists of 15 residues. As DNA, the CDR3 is TGCGCCAGCTATCTAGGCAGGGGTGGCACAGATACGCAGTATTTT. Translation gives CASYLGRGGTDTQYF.

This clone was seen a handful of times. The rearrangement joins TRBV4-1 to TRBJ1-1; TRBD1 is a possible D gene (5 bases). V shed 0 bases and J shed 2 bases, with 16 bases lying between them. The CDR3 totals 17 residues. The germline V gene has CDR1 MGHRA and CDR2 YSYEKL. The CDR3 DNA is TGCGCCAGCAGCCAAGATAGGGCTTGGGGCCTTAACACTGAAGCTTTCTTT. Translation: CASSQDRAWGLNTEAFF.

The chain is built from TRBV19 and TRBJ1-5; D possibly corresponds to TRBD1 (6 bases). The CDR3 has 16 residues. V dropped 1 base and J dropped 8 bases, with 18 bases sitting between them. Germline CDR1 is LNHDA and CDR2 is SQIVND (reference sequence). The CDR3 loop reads CASSIAVSGGAKPQHF. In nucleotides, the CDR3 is TGTGCCAGTAGTATAGCTGTCTCGGGGGGGGCGAAGCCCCAGCATTTT.

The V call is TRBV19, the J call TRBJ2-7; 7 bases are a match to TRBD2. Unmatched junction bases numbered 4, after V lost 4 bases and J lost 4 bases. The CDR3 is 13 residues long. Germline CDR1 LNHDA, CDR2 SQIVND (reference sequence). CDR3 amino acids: CASSSGRYYEQYF. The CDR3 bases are TGTGCCAGTAGTAGCGGGAGATATTACGAGCAGTACTTC.

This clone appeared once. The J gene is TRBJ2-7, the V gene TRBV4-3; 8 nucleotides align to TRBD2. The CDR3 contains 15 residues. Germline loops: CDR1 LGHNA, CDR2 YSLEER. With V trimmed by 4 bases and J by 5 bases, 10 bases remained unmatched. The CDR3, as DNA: TGCGCCAGCAGCCCCGGGGGGGGGAGGGTTGACGAGCAGTACTTC. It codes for CASSPGGGRVDEQYF.

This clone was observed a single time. The CDR3 loop reads CASSRPLGDEQFF. The CDR3 DNA follows: TGTGCCAGCAGTCGACCCTTGGGCGATGAGCAGTTCTTC. The rearrangement uses TRBV27 and TRBJ2-1; D is undetermined. The CDR3 totals 13 residues. Germline V gene data show CDR1 as MNHEY and CDR2 as SMNVEV (reference sequence). V was cut by 5 bases and J by 8 bases, with 13 bases left in between.